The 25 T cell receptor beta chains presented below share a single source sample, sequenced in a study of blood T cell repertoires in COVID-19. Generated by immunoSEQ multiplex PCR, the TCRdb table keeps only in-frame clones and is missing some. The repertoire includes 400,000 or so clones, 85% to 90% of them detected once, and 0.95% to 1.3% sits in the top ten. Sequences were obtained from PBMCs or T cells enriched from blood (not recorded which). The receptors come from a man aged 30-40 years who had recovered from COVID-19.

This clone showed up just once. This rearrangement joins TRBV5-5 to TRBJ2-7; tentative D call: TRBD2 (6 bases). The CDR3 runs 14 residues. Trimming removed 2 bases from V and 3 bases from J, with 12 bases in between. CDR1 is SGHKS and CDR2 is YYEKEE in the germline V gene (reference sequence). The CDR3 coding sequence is TGTGCCAGCAGCTTTGTCCCGGGGGACTACGAGCAGTACTTC. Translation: CASSFVPGDYEQYF.

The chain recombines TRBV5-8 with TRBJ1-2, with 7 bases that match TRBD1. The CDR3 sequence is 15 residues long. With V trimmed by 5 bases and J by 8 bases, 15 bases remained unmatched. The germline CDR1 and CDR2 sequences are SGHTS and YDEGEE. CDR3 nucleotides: TGTGCCAGCAGTTTCACCGGGACAGCCTCCCGCGGCTACACCTTC. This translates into CASSFTGTASRGYTF.

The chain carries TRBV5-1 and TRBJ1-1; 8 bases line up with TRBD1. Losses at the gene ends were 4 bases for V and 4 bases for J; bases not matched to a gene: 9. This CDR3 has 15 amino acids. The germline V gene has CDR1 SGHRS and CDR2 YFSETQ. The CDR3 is CASSPAGGRGTEAFF. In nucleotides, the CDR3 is TGCGCCAGCAGCCCGGCAGGGGGCCGAGGCACTGAAGCTTTCTTT.

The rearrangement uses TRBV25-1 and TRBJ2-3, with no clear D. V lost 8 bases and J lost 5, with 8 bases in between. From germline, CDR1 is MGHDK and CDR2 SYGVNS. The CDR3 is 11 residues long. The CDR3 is CASGPGDTQYF. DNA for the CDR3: TGTGCCAGCGGCCCTGGAGATACGCAGTATTTT.

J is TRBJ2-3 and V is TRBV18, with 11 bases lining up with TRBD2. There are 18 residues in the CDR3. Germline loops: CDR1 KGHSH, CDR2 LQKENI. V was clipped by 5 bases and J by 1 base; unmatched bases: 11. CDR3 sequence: CASSSLPLTSGGTDTQYF. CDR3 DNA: TGTGCCAGCTCATCCTTACCCCTGACTAGCGGGGGCACAGATACGCAGTATTTT.

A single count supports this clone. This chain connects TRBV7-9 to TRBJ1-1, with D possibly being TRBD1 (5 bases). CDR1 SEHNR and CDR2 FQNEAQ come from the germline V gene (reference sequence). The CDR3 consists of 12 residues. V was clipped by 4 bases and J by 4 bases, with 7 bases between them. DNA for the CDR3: TGTGCCAGCAGCTCAGGGCGCACTGAAGCTTTCTTT. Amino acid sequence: CASSSGRTEAFF.

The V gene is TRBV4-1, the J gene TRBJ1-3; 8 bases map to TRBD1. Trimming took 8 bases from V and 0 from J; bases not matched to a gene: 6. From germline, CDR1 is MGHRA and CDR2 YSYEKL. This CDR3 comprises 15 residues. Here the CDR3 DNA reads TGCGCCAGCCGGGACAGGAGTATCTCTGGAAACACCATATATTTT. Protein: CASRDRSISGNTIYF.

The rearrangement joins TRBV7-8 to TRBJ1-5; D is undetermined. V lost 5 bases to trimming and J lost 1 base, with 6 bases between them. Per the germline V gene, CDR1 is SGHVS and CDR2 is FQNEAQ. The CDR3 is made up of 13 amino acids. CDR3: CASSRESNQPQHF. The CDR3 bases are TGTGCCAGCAGCAGGGAGAGCAATCAGCCCCAGCATTTT.

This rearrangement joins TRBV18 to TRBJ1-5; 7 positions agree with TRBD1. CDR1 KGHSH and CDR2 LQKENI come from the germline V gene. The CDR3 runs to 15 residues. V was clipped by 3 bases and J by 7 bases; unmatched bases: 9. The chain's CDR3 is CASSPSDRAGQPQHF. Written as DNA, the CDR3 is TGTGCCAGCTCACCGTCAGACAGGGCTGGCCAGCCCCAGCATTTT.

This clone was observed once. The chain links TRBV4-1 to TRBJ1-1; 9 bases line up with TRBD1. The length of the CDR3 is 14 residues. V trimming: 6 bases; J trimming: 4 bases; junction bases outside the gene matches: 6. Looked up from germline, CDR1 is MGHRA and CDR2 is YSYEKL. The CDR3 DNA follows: TGCGCCAGCAGTTCGGAACAGGGGGCCACTGAAGCTTTCTTT. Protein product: CASSSEQGATEAFF.

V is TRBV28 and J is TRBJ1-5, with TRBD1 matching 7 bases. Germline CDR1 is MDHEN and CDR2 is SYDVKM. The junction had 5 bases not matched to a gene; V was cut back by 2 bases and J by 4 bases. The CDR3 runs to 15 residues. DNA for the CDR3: TGTGCCAGCAGTTTAGGACAGGTTCTGAATCAGCCCCAGCATTTT. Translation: CASSLGQVLNQPQHF.

The CDR3 DNA reads TGTGCCAGCAGCCAAGATCGAGGCGAGCAGTACTTC. It codes for CASSQDRGEQYF. V gene TRBV3-1 (or the pseudogene TRBV3-2) combines with J gene TRBJ2-7; no definite D call. This CDR3 has 12 residues. Germline V CDR1 and CDR2: LGHDT, YNNKEL (reference sequence). Trimming removed 0 bases at V and 6 bases at J, with 6 bases between.

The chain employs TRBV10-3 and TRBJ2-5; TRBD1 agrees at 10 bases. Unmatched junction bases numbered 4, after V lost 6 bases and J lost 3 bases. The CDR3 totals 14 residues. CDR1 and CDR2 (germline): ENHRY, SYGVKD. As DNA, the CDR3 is TGTGCCATCAGACCCGGGACAGGGGAAGAGACCCAGTACTTC. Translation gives CAIRPGTGEETQYF.

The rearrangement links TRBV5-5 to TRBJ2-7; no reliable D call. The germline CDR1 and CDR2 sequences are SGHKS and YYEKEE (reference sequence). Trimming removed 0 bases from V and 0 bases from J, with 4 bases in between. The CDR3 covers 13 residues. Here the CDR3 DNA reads TGTGCCAGCAGCTTGGCCCACTCCTACGAGCAGTACTTC. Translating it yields CASSLAHSYEQYF.

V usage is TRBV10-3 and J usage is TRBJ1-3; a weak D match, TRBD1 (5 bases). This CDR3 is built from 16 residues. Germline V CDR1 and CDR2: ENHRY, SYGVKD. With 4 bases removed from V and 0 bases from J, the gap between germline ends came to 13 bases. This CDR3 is CAISGTDTYSGNTIYF. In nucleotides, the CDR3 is TGTGCCATCAGTGGGACGGACACTTACTCTGGAAACACCATATATTTT.

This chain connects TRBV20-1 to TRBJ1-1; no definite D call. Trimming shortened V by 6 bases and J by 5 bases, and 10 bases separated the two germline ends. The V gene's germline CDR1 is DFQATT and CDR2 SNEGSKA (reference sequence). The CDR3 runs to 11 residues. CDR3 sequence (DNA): TGCAGTGCCAATTTCGGGACTGAAGCTTTCTTT. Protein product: CSANFGTEAFF.

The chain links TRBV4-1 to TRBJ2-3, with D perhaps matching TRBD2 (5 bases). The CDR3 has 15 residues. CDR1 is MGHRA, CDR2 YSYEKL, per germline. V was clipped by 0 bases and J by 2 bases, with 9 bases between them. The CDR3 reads CASSQDSDYTDTQYF. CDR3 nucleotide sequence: TGCGCCAGCAGCCAAGATTCAGACTACACAGATACGCAGTATTTT.

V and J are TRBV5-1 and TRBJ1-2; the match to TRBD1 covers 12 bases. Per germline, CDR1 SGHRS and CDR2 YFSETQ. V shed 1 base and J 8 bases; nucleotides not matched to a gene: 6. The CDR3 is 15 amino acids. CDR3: CASSLPGQGATGYTF. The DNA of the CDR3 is TGCGCCAGCAGCTTGCCGGGACAGGGGGCGACGGGCTACACCTTC.

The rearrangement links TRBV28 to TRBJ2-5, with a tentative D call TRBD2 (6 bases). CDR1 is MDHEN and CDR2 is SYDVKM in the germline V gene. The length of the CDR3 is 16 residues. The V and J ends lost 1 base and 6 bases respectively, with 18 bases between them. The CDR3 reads CASSLSGGKAGKTQYF. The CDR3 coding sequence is TGTGCCAGCAGTTTATCGGGCGGGAAGGCTGGAAAGACCCAGTACTTC.

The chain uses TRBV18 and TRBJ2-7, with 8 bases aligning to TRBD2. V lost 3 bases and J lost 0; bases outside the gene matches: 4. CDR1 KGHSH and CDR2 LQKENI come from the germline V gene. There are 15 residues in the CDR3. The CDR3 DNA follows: TGTGCCAGCTCACCGTATCTAGCGGGCTCCTACGAGCAGTACTTC. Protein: CASSPYLAGSYEQYF.

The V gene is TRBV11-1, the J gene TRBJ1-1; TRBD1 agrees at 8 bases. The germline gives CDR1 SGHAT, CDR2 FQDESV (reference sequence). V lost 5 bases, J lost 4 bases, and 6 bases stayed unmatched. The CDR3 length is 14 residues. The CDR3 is CASSPGQGSTEAFF. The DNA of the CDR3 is TGTGCCAGCAGCCCCGGACAGGGATCCACTGAAGCTTTCTTT.

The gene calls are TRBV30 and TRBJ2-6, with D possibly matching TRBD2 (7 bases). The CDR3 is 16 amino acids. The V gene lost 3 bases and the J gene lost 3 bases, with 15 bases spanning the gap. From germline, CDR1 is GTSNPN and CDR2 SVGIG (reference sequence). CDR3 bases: TGTGCCTGGAGCCGGGGGGCGCTAGGTGGGGCCAACGTCCTGACTTTC. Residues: CAWSRGALGGANVLTF. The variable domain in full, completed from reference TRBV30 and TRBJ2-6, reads SQTIHQWPATLVQPVGSPLSLECTVEGTSNPNLYWYRQAAGRGLQLLFYSVGIGQISSEVPQNLSASRPQDRQFILSSKKLLLSDSGFYLCAWSRGALGGANVLTFGAGSRLTVL.

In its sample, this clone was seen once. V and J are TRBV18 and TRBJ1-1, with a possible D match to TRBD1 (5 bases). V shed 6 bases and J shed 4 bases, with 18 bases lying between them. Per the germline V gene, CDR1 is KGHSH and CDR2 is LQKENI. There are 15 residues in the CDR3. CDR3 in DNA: TGTGCCAGCTCTCTCAACGGATTGGGGGGCACTGAAGCTTTCTTT. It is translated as CASSLNGLGGTEAFF.

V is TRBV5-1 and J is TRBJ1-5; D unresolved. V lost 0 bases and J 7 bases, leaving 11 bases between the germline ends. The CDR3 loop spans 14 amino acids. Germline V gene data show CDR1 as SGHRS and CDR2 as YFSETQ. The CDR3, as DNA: TGCGCCAGCAGCTTGGACGGTCTGGAGCAGCCCCAGCATTTT. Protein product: CASSLDGLEQPQHF.

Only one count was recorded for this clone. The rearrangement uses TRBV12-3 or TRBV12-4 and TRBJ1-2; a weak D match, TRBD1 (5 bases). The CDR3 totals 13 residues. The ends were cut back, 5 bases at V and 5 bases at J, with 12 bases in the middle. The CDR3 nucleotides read TGTGCCAGCAGTCCACAGGAGAATTATGGCTACACCTTC. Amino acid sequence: CASSPQENYGYTF.